The rows below give T cell receptor beta chains drawn from one sample of a study of cytotoxic CD8 clonotypes in ibrutinib-treated CLL. TCRdb's table, derived via immunoSEQ multiplex PCR, lists solely in-frame clones and lacks some. The profile shows about 36,000 clones, about two thirds of them singletons. The input for sequencing was PBMCs, taken at disease progression, from a patient treated with ibrutinib. Receptors were obtained from a human donor with chronic lymphocytic leukemia. Both conserved end residues are part of each CDR3. The D gene is left open where the match is weak. Rows give clone size only sometimes, using once, few, many, or a class for an expanded clone.

V,size,D,J,DNA,CDR3
TRBV10-1,.,.,TRBJ1-1,TGCGCCAGCAGTGACTCGGGGGCGAGGACTGAAGCTTTCTTT,CASSDSGARTEAFF
TRBV4-2,many,.,TRBJ2-7,TGTGCCAGCAGCCAACTACCGGGAGCCTACGAGCAGTACTTC,CASSQLPGAYEQYF
TRBV6-1,.,.,TRBJ1-2,TGTGCCGGCAGTGAAAATGGATTCTATGGCTACACCTTC,CAGSENGFYGYTF
TRBV2,.,.,TRBJ1-4,TGTGCCAGCAATGGGCCTGTCTCGGGAAAACTGTTTTTT,CASNGPVSGKLFF
TRBV9,.,.,TRBJ1-2,TGTGCCCGCAGCTGGGGGGAGGGGCTTCTGGGAAGTGGCTACACCTTC,CARSWGEGLLGSGYTF
TRBV5-4,many,TRBD1,TRBJ1-6,TGTGCCAGCAGCTTGGCGGGACAGGGGGATTCACCCCTCCACTTT,CASSLAGQGDSPLHF
TRBV5-1,few,TRBD2,TRBJ2-3,TGCGCCAGCAGCGCCGGGACTAGTGGAGATACGCAGTATTTT,CASSAGTSGDTQYF
TRBV10-1,.,.,TRBJ2-2,TGCGACTATGGAGGGGTGAACACCGGGGAGCTGTTTTTT,CDYGGVNTGELFF
TRBV6-6,once,TRBD1,TRBJ1-2,TGTGCCAGCAACCCCGGGACAGCTAACTATGGCTACACCTTC,CASNPGTANYGYTF
TRBV14,few,.,TRBJ1-6,TGTGCCAGCAGCCAAGATCTCAATTCACCCCTCCACTTT,CASSQDLNSPLHF
TRBV15,many,.,TRBJ1-6,TGTGCCACCAGCAGAGATAGGGATAATTCACCCCTCCACTTT,CATSRDRDNSPLHF
TRBV5-1,.,TRBD1,TRBJ1-6,TGCGCCAGCGCCAAAGACCTACAGGGGGTTAATTCACCCCTCCACTTT,CASAKDLQGVNSPLHF
TRBV11-2,few,.,TRBJ2-7,TGCGCCAGCAGCCAAGCCTTAAGGTGGGAGCAGTACTTC,CASSQALRWEQYF
TRBV6-1,medium-sized,TRBD1,TRBJ1-1,TGTGCCAGCAACCCCAGGGGGCAGGGGAACACTGAAGCTTTCTTT,CASNPRGQGNTEAFF
TRBV5-1,.,.,TRBJ1-2,TGCGCCAGCAGCTTGGGGGACTTAACGGGGGCTGGCGGCTACACCTTC,CASSLGDLTGAGGYTF
TRBV7-8,.,TRBD1,TRBJ2-7,TGTGCCAGCAGCTCGACAGGGTACGAGCAGTACTTC,CASSSTGYEQYF
TRBV6-6,.,.,TRBJ1-1,TGTGCCAGCGGCTTACACACTGAAGCTTTCTTT,CASGLHTEAFF
TRBV7-8,.,.,TRBJ2-1,TGTGCCAGCAGCCCACTGTTTGGCAGGGAGATCAATGAGCAGTTCTTC,CASSPLFGREINEQFF
TRBV5-1,.,.,TRBJ2-5,TGCGCCAGCAGCTTGGAGAACCCACAAGAGACCCAGTACTTC,CASSLENPQETQYF
TRBV29-1,.,.,TRBJ2-3,TGCACCGGGGAGGAGTCCACAGATACGCAGTATTTT,CTGEESTDTQYF
TRBV29-1,.,.,TRBJ1-1,TGCAGCGTCGCCCAGGGACCAAACACTGAAGCTTTCTTT,CSVAQGPNTEAFF
TRBV5-6,.,.,TRBJ2-7,TGTGCCAGCAGCTTCGTCGACAGGCGCAACTACGAGCAGTACTTC,CASSFVDRRNYEQYF
TRBV5-4,.,TRBD1,TRBJ1-4,TGTGCCAGCAGCTTGGGTTTCCGACAGGGAGGTGCCAATGAAAAACTGTTTTTT,CASSLGFRQGGANEKLFF
TRBV19,.,.,TRBJ1-1,TGTGCCAGTAATATGGTTGGGGGCTATGAAGCTTTCTTT,CASNMVGGYEAFF
TRBV2,.,.,TRBJ1-4,TGTGCCAGCAGTGATCGAGATGAAAAACTGTTTTTT,CASSDRDEKLFF
TRBV13,.,.,TRBJ1-6,TGTGCCAGCAGTACCCCCCCAGGGGACATCTATAATTCACCCCTCCACTTT,CASSTPPGDIYNSPLHF
TRBV6-6,.,.,TRBJ1-1,TGTGCCAGCAGCGACCCTTTCGAGGTCACTGAAGCTTTCTTT,CASSDPFEVTEAFF
TRBV5-6,.,TRBD1,TRBJ1-3,TGTGCCAGCAGCGTCCAGGGGGCTGACACCATATATTTT,CASSVQGADTIYF
TRBV6-5,.,.,TRBJ1-6,TGTGCCAGCAGTTCAACCGGGATAAGCGGTTCACCCCTCCACTTT,CASSSTGISGSPLHF
TRBV21-1,.,.,TRBJ1-5,TGTGCCAGCCCCAAGAGGAGCAATCAGCCCCAGCATTTT,CASPKRSNQPQHF
TRBV6-5,.,.,TRBJ2-1,TGTGCCAGCAGTCTCGGGGGGCGGATTAATGAGCAGTTCTTC,CASSLGGRINEQFF
TRBV11-2,.,TRBD2,TRBJ2-1,TGTGCCAGCAGCTTAGCTTTCGGTAGCGGGGGACGCTCCTACAATGAGCAGTTCTTC,CASSLAFGSGGRSYNEQFF
TRBV14,medium-sized,.,TRBJ1-1,TGTGCCAGCAGCGAGGGACGGAGGAACACTGAAGCTTTCTTT,CASSEGRRNTEAFF
TRBV4-2,few,TRBD2,TRBJ2-3,TGTGCCAGCAGCCAATCCCCGACTAGCGATACGCAGTATTTT,CASSQSPTSDTQYF
TRBV4-2,.,.,TRBJ1-5,TGTGCCAGCAGCCAAGAGATGAACAGAGTGGGTCAGCCCCAGCATTTT,CASSQEMNRVGQPQHF
TRBV18,.,.,TRBJ2-5,TGTGCCAGCTCACCAATGGACTCTTGGGAGACCCAGTACTTC,CASSPMDSWETQYF
TRBV7-9,many,.,TRBJ1-6,TGTGCCAGCAGCCCGAGGGGCTCACCCCTCCACTTT,CASSPRGSPLHF
TRBV23-1,.,.,TRBJ2-1,TGCGCCAGCAGTAGCCTGGGGAGGAATGAGCAGTTCTTC,CASSSLGRNEQFF
TRBV7-9,.,.,TRBJ2-1,TGTGCCAGCAGCCCCGCGGTACTAGAGCAGTTCTTC,CASSPAVLEQFF
TRBV25-1,.,.,TRBJ1-2,TGTGCCAGCAGTGCCTTGACCGGGATCTCCTATGGCTACACCTTC,CASSALTGISYGYTF
TRBV5-4,.,TRBD1,TRBJ2-7,TGTGCCAGCAGCAGGGACAGGGCTCATGAGCAGTACTTC,CASSRDRAHEQYF
TRBV10-3,.,.,TRBJ2-3,TGTGCCATCAGTGACAGGGTAAAGGCAGATACGCAGTATTTT,CAISDRVKADTQYF
TRBV7-8,.,.,TRBJ2-7,TGTGCCAGCAGACCGGCGGGCCCCAGGTCCGAGCAGTACTTC,CASRPAGPRSEQYF
TRBV5-1,.,TRBD1,TRBJ2-5,TGCGCCAGCAGCGACAGGGGCAAGGAGACCCAGTACTTC,CASSDRGKETQYF
TRBV6-1,.,TRBD1,TRBJ2-7,TGTGCCAGCAGTTATGACAGGGGATGGTACGAGCAGTACTTC,CASSYDRGWYEQYF
TRBV5-1,.,.,TRBJ2-3,TGCGCCAGCAACGAGGACGGCGGCACAGATACGCAGTATTTT,CASNEDGGTDTQYF
TRBV5-1,.,TRBD2,TRBJ2-3,TGCGCCAGCAGCTTTCTAGCGGGGGGCACAGATACGCAGTATTTT,CASSFLAGGTDTQYF
TRBV19,.,.,TRBJ1-6,TGTGCCAGTAGTATAGATTCCGGGGGTAATTCACCCCTCCACTTT,CASSIDSGGNSPLHF
TRBV6-1,few,.,TRBJ2-7,TGTGCCAGCAGCTTCAGGGAGCAGTACTTC,CASSFREQYF
TRBV6-1,.,.,TRBJ1-2,TGTGCCAGCAGTGAAGGGTTCACCATCTATGGCTACACCTTC,CASSEGFTIYGYTF
TRBV5-1,.,.,TRBJ2-5,TGCGCCAGCAGCTTGGCGGCGGGAAGGGACACCCAGTACTTC,CASSLAAGRDTQYF
TRBV7-8,.,.,TRBJ1-6,TGTGCCAGCAGCTTCGGGTCGGGGGGGACTGGAAATAATTCACCCCTCCACTTT,CASSFGSGGTGNNSPLHF
TRBV19,.,TRBD1,TRBJ1-5,TGTGCCAGTAAGGGTCTCGGACAGGGTATCGGGCAGCCCCAGCATTTT,CASKGLGQGIGQPQHF
TRBV5-4,.,.,TRBJ1-1,TGTGCCAGCAGCTTGGAAACATTGAACACTGAAGCTTTCTTT,CASSLETLNTEAFF